These 24 T cell receptor beta chains originate from one sample sequenced in a study of T-cell reconstitution after alpha-beta-depleted transplantation in children. TCRbeta library preparation incorporated unique molecular identifiers. TCRdb independently ran MiXCR on the PCR reads; one entry per CDR3 protein. The sample yields 440,000 or so distinct CDR3 sequences, roughly a tenth seen once. This sample comprised PBMCs from the stem cell graft donor, obtained from the stem cell graft. The receptors come from a human donor who donated a stem cell graft to a child with acute myeloid leukemia.

The table lists this clonotype with many counts. The gene calls are TRBV7-9 and TRBJ2-7; the match to TRBD2 covers 7 bases. The CDR3 is 14 amino acids. The V and J ends lost 3 bases and 4 bases, in that order; junction bases with no gene match: 6. Germline assignment: CDR1 SEHNR and CDR2 FQNEAQ (reference sequence). The chain's CDR3 is CASSFGQGGYEQYF. CDR3 DNA sequence: TGTGCCAGCAGCTTCGGGCAGGGAGGGTACGAGCAGTACTTC.

This clonotype has more than one count but fewer than ten. The chain combines TRBV20-1 with TRBJ1-2, with TRBD1 as a possible D gene (5 bases). The CDR3 has 12 residues. Germline CDR1 reads DFQATT; CDR2 reads SNEGSKA (reference sequence). V was shortened by 4 bases and J by 7 bases, with 13 bases between the two germline ends. The DNA for the CDR3 is TGCAGTGCTAAAGGAGGGGCGGGTGGCTACACCTTC. Translation gives CSAKGGAGGYTF.

The chain employs TRBV15 and TRBJ1-4, with D perhaps matching TRBD1 (6 bases). The CDR3 has 14 amino acids. Looked up from germline, CDR1 is LNHNV and CDR2 is YYDKDF (reference sequence). The V end lost 6 bases, the J end lost 4 bases, and 12 bases lay between the germline ends. CDR3 DNA: TGTGCCACCAGGTGGACAGACGATAATGAAAAACTGTTTTTT. Its translation: CATRWTDDNEKLFF.

This clonotype was detected a few times. V usage is TRBV7-2 and J usage is TRBJ1-1, with D hard to call. CDR1 is SGHTA, CDR2 FQGNSA, per germline. This CDR3 is built from 13 residues. V lost 1 base, J lost 6 bases, and 9 bases lay in between. CDR3 bases: TGTGCCAGCAGCTTAGTGGATGCACCTGAAGCTTTCTTT. Amino acids: CASSLVDAPEAFF.

This chain joins TRBV12-3 or TRBV12-4 and TRBJ1-5, with no clear D. V was trimmed by 7 bases and J by 1 base, leaving 11 bases between them. The CDR3 has 14 amino acids. CDR3 sequence (DNA): TGTGCCAGCACCCCTTCCCCAAGCAATCAGCCCCAGCATTTT. This codes for CASTPSPSNQPQHF.

Many counts were recorded for this clonotype. CDR3 protein: CASSRTGGRQPQHF. In DNA, the CDR3 is TGTGCCAGCAGTCGGACAGGGGGTCGTCAGCCCCAGCATTTT. This chain connects TRBV12-3 or TRBV12-4 to TRBJ1-5, with TRBD1 matching 10 bases. J was trimmed by 6 bases and V by 5 bases; bases with no gene match: 4. The CDR3 has 14 residues.

A few counts support this clonotype. J is TRBJ2-5 and V is TRBV5-1; the match to TRBD1 covers 7 bases. The CDR3 is 14 amino acids. V lost 4 bases, J lost 2 bases, and 5 bases stayed unmatched. CDR1 is SGHRS and CDR2 is YFSETQ in the germline V gene. CDR3 in amino acids: CASSVPGQQETQYF. The CDR3 region has the DNA TGCGCCAGCAGCGTCCCGGGACAGCAAGAGACCCAGTACTTC.

This clonotype occurred a few times. The chain employs TRBV7-3 and TRBJ2-3, with 9 bases identical to TRBD1. The V segment lost 4 bases and the J segment 3 bases; nucleotides outside the gene matches: 5. This CDR3 contains 15 residues. Germline CDR1 is SGHTA and CDR2 is FQGTGA. CDR3: CASSSQGARTDTQYF. The CDR3 DNA reads as TGTGCCAGCAGCTCACAGGGGGCGCGGACAGATACGCAGTATTTT.

This clonotype was detected only a few times. The chain uses TRBV29-1 and TRBJ2-1, with D perhaps assigned TRBD1 or TRBD2 (5 bases each). The CDR3 covers 11 residues. CDR1 is SQVTM, CDR2 ANQGSEA, per germline. V was trimmed by 4 bases and J by 9 bases, leaving 10 bases between them. This chain's CDR3 is CSVGGTAEQFF. The CDR3 DNA sequence: TGCAGCGTTGGGGGGACGGCTGAGCAGTTCTTC.

The V gene is TRBV5-1, the J gene TRBJ2-2, with TRBD2 matching 11 bases. The CDR3 is made up of 16 amino acids. V was pared by 5 bases and J by 4 bases, with 7 bases of the junction left unmatched. CDR1 is SGHRS and CDR2 is YFSETQ in the germline V gene. As DNA, the CDR3 is TGCGCCAGCAGACAAAGACTAGCGGGGAGCACCGGGGAGCTGTTTTTT. Translating gives CASRQRLAGSTGELFF.

The J gene is TRBJ2-7, the V gene TRBV19; 14 bases are shared with TRBD2. The CDR3 runs 17 residues. V trimming: 4 bases; J trimming: 4 bases; junction bases outside the gene matches: 9. The germline V gene encodes CDR1 LNHDA and CDR2 SQIVND (reference sequence). The CDR3 loop reads CASSTTTGTSGSYEQYF. For the CDR3, the DNA is TGTGCCAGTAGTACCACCACCGGGACTAGCGGGAGTTACGAGCAGTACTTC.

In its sample, this clonotype was seen a few times. The chain carries TRBV28 and TRBJ1-1, with TRBD1 matching over 7 bases. The germline V gene encodes CDR1 MDHEN and CDR2 SYDVKM. This CDR3 has 14 residues. J lost 5 bases, V lost 10 bases, and 13 bases had no gene match. CDR3 loop: CAITKTRQGTEAFF. CDR3 in DNA: TGTGCCATCACCAAAACCAGACAGGGTACTGAAGCTTTCTTT.

This clonotype was observed a few times. This chain joins TRBV7-9 and TRBJ1-1; no definite D call. The V end lost 5 bases, the J end lost 4 bases, and 8 bases lay between the germline ends. This CDR3 has 12 amino acids. CDR1 SEHNR and CDR2 FQNEAQ come from the germline V gene (reference sequence). The CDR3 DNA follows: TGTGCCAGCAGCCGGGTGGGCACTGAAGCTTTCTTT. This gives the protein CASSRVGTEAFF.

This chain uses TRBV3-1 with TRBJ2-1, with D perhaps being TRBD1 or TRBD2 (7 bases each). Trimming took off 1 base at V and 1 base at J, with 11 bases between the two ends. Germline values: CDR1 LGHDT, CDR2 YNNKEL (reference sequence). The CDR3 loop spans 16 amino acids. As DNA, the CDR3 is TGTGCCAGCAGCCAAGGTCAGGGGGGGTCCTACAATGAGCAGTTCTTC. Its translation is CASSQGQGGSYNEQFF.

The CDR3 region has the DNA TGTGCCAGCAGTTTCGCCAGATCCTACAATGAGCAGTTCTTC. This encodes CASSFARSYNEQFF. The gene calls are TRBV27 and TRBJ2-1, with no clear D. Germline-derived CDR1 and CDR2 are MNHEY and SMNVEV (reference sequence). Trimming cost V 3 bases and J 1 base, with 7 bases left between them. The CDR3 covers 14 residues.

This clonotype was picked up a small number of times. This chain connects TRBV5-1 to TRBJ2-2, with 8 bases lining up with TRBD2. The CDR3 has 16 residues. J lost 0 bases, V lost 2 bases, and 3 bases had no gene match. Germline loops: CDR1 SGHRS, CDR2 YFSETQ. For the CDR3, the DNA is TGCGCCAGCAGCTTCGGAGCGGGGGCGAACACCGGGGAGCTGTTTTTT. This translates into CASSFGAGANTGELFF.

This clonotype was found a few times. The genes are TRBV5-1 and TRBJ2-2; 16 bases line up with TRBD2. The CDR3 runs to 18 residues. Germline V gives CDR1 SGHRS, CDR2 YFSETQ. V shed 7 bases, J shed 1 base, and the junction held 7 bases outside the gene matches. CDR3 sequence reads: CASSRGLAGGRNTGELFF. CDR3 nucleotide sequence: TGCGCCAGCTCCCGGGGACTAGCGGGAGGGCGGAACACCGGGGAGCTGTTTTTT.

The chain employs TRBV4-3 and TRBJ2-3, with D tentatively TRBD2 (5 bases). The germline CDR1 and CDR2 sequences are LGHNA and YSLEER. Between the trimmed V and J ends, which lost 0 bases and 6 bases, there was a span of 13 bases. The CDR3 loop spans 15 amino acids. The CDR3 reads CASSQDEGEGDTQYF. The CDR3 DNA is TGCGCCAGCAGCCAAGACGAGGGAGAAGGGGATACGCAGTATTTT.

V usage is TRBV4-2 and J usage is TRBJ1-5, with TRBD1 as a possible D gene (5 bases). Trimming pared 0 bases from V and 7 bases from J, leaving 16 bases between. CDR1 LGHNA and CDR2 YNFKEQ come from the germline V gene. The CDR3 totals 16 residues. The CDR3 DNA sequence: TGTGCCAGCAGCCAAGAGCAAGGGGCACGGGGCCAGCCCCAGCATTTT. Amino acid sequence: CASSQEQGARGQPQHF.

This clonotype was counted ten times or more. The gene calls are TRBV29-1 and TRBJ2-3; D gene unclear. This CDR3 has 10 amino acids. Germline V gene sequence: CDR1 SQVTM, CDR2 ANQGSEA. Deletions cut 7 bases from V and 6 bases from J, with 8 bases between. CDR3 residues: CSGVWDTQYF. The DNA of the CDR3 is TGCAGCGGGGTTTGGGATACGCAGTATTTT.

The chain carries TRBV30 and TRBJ1-1, with D hard to call. CDR1 and CDR2 from the germline V gene are GTSNPN and SVGIG (reference sequence). This CDR3 has 14 amino acids. V was clipped by 2 bases and J by 1 base, with 11 bases between them. The CDR3: CAWSRADRNTEAFF. As DNA, the CDR3 is TGTGCCTGGAGTCGGGCAGATCGGAACACTGAAGCTTTCTTT.

A single count supports this clonotype. This chain links TRBV7-6 with TRBJ2-5, with unresolved D. The CDR3 contains 14 residues. Between the trimmed V and J ends, which lost 2 bases and 1 base, there was a span of 8 bases. Germline CDR1 reads SGHVS; CDR2 reads FNYEAQ. In DNA form, the CDR3 reads TGTGCCAGCAGCTTATCTGGGTTCCAAGAGACCCAGTACTTC. This codes for CASSLSGFQETQYF.

This clonotype occurred a few times. This chain uses TRBV20-1 with TRBJ2-1, with 7 bases lining up with TRBD2. The V gene end was trimmed by 2 bases and the J gene end by 5 bases; junction bases not matched to a gene: 0. Germline CDR1 reads DFQATT; CDR2 reads SNEGSKA (reference sequence). The CDR3 is 12 amino acids. The chain's CDR3 is CSARSGNNEQFF. CDR3 DNA: TGCAGTGCTAGAAGCGGGAACAATGAGCAGTTCTTC.

In its sample, this clonotype was seen a few times. The gene calls are TRBV7-3 and TRBJ2-1, with TRBD2 matching over 8 bases. The germline V gene has CDR1 SGHTA and CDR2 FQGTGA. The J segment lost 10 bases and the V segment lost 5 bases, leaving 13 bases of the junction unmatched. There are 15 residues in the CDR3. CDR3 in amino acids: CASSPQVSGIGEQFF. CDR3 in DNA: TGTGCCAGCAGCCCTCAAGTTAGCGGGATCGGGGAGCAGTTCTTC.